The 2 T cell receptor beta chains below all came from one sample that was sequenced in a study of naive and memory T cell subsets. The beta constant-region primer was an equimolar mix of two oligonucleotides covering TRBC1 and TRBC2. Using its own MiXCR run on the UMI-ligation and nested PCR reads, TCRdb lists one record per CDR3 protein. The sample holds tens of thousands of distinct CDR3 sequences; about an eighth are singletons and the top ten take about 0.9%. The source material was central memory CD4+ T cells from blood. The source of these receptors is a human donor in good health.

The J gene is TRBJ2-5, the V gene TRBV7-2, with TRBD1 as a possible D gene (6 bases). The germline CDR1 and CDR2 sequences are SGHTA and FQGNSA. V was clipped by 4 bases and J by 2 bases, with 14 bases between them. This CDR3 contains 15 residues. The CDR3 is CASSSQGQKQETQYF. DNA of the CDR3: TGTGCCAGCAGCTCACAAGGACAGAAACAAGAGACCCAGTACTTC.

The sample holds a few counts of this clonotype. The CDR3 region is CASSLASGFGTNYGYTF. The CDR3 DNA sequence: TGTGCCAGCAGTTTAGCATCAGGGTTTGGGACTAACTATGGCTACACCTTC. The chain couples TRBV12-3 or TRBV12-4 to TRBJ1-2; tentatively, D is TRBD1 (5 bases). With 0 bases removed from V and 0 bases from J, the gap between germline ends came to 14 bases. This CDR3 is built from 17 residues.